The present entry profiles one T cell receptor beta chain with its context. This specimen belongs to a study of blood T cell repertoires in COVID-19. The germline gives CDR1 LNHDA, CDR2 SQIVND (reference sequence). Trimming took off 2 bases at V and 0 bases at J, with 4 bases between the two ends. This CDR3 has 13 amino acids. The protocol was immunoSEQ multiplex PCR, while the TCRdb copy is restricted to in-frame clones and leaves out a portion. The sample lists 45,000 to 65,000 clones; about 89% were seen once. V gene TRBV19 combines with J gene TRBJ1-1; D unclear. Sequenced input: peripheral blood. This clonotype was sampled from a human donor in a cohort sampled during active COVID-19. CDR3 sequence reads: CASSIQVNTEAFF. CDR3 coding DNA: TGTGCCAGTAGTATACAGGTGAACACTGAAGCTTTCTTT.